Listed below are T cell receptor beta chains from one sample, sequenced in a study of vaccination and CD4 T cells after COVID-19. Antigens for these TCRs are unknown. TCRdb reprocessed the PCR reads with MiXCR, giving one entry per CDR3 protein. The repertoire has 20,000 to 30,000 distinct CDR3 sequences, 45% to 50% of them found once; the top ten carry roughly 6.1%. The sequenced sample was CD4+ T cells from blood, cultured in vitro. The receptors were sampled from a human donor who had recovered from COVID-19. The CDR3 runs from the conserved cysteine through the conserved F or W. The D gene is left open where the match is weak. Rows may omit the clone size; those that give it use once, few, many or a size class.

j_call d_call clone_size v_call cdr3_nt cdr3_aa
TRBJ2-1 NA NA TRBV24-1 TGTGCCACCAGTCTGAGGGGCCGAGGGGATGAGCAGTTCTTC CATSLRGRGDEQFF
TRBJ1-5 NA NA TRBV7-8 TGTGCCAGCAGCTTAGCGTATAGCAATCAGCCCCAGCATTTT CASSLAYSNQPQHF
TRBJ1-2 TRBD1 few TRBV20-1 TGCAGTGCTGGACAGGGGAAGGGCTATGGCTACACCTTC CSAGQGKGYGYTF
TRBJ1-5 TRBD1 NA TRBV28 TGTGCCAGCAGTTTATATGGACAGGGGGGCAATCAGCCCCAGCATTTT CASSLYGQGGNQPQHF
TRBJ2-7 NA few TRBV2 TGTGCCAGCAGCTCTAAAGGGACCCCACGCACTACCTACGAGCAGTACTTC CASSSKGTPRTTYEQYF
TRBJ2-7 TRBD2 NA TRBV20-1 TGCAGTGCCTCCCGAAGCGGGAGGGGAACCTACGAGCAGTACTTC CSASRSGRGTYEQYF
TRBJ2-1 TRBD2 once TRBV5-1 TGCGCCAGCAGCTTCAGCGGGAGAGTGAGAGACAATGAGCAGTTCTTC CASSFSGRVRDNEQFF
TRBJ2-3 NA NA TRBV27 TGTGCCAGCAGTTTGAGGGTTACAGATACGCAGTATTTT CASSLRVTDTQYF
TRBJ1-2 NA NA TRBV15 TGTGCCACCAGCAGAGATAGAGAACGGTTCTATGGCTACACCTTC CATSRDRERFYGYTF
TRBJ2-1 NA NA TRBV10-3 TGTGCCACCAGCTCGGATACTAGCCAGCAGTTCTTC CATSSDTSQQFF
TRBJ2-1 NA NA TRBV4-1 TGCGCCAGCAGCCAAGCTCCCACCCTCATTGAGGAGCAGTTCTTC CASSQAPTLIEEQFF
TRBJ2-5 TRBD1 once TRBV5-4 TGTGCCAGCAGCTTGAAGACAGGGCCTACAATGTTAGAGACCCAGTACTTC CASSLKTGPTMLETQYF
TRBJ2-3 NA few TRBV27 TGTGCCAGCAAGGGTACGGAGGTTAGCACAGATACGCAGTATTTT CASKGTEVSTDTQYF
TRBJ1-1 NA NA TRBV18 TGTGCCAGCTCACCGACAGAGTCCGGGGCTGAAGCTTTCTTT CASSPTESGAEAFF
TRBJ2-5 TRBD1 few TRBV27 TGTGCCAGCAGTTGGGGACAGGGCCAAGAGACCCAGTACTTC CASSWGQGQETQYF
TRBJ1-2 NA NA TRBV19 TGTGCCAGTACCTCACTCGGGACCTATGGCTACACCTTC CASTSLGTYGYTF
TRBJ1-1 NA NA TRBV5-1 TGCGCCAGCAGCATCCGACAAGTGGGGGGAGCTGAAGCTTTCTTT CASSIRQVGGAEAFF
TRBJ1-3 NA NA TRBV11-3 TGTGCCAGCAGCTTGCGGGAAAGAAACACCATATATTTT CASSLRERNTIYF
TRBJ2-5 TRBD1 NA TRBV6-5 TGTGCCAGCAGTTACTCGCCAGGGGGCTCAGAGACCCAGTACTTC CASSYSPGGSETQYF
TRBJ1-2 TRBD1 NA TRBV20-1 TGCAGTGCTAGAGGCACAGGGGATGGCTACACCTTC CSARGTGDGYTF
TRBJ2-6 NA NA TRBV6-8 TGTGCCAGCAGTTACTCGGGTGTCCGGGCTTTC CASSYSGVRAF
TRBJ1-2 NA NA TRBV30 TGTGCCTGGAGCCCATATGACGGAGCAAGGGGCTACACCTTC CAWSPYDGARGYTF